This T cell receptor beta chain was obtained from a study of T cells in Graves' hyperthyroidism and ophthalmopathy. What was amplified from RNA transcripts were TCR beta CDR3 regions. The HTBI set primed first-round TCR CDR3 RT-PCR. TCRdb ran MiXCR on the multiplex PCR reads and lists one entry per CDR3 protein. The sample yields hundreds of thousands of distinct CDR3 sequences, about a third seen once. Diagnoses were established using clinical symptoms, serum thyroxine and TRAb, thyroid ultrasound and orbital computed tomography. A roughly 9.1 ml volume of fresh peripheral blood provided the PBMCs. Germline CDR1 and CDR2: SQVTM and ANQGSEA. This CDR3 has 14 residues. Losses at the gene ends were 6 bases for V and 4 bases for J; bases not matched to a gene: 5. This clonotype has at least ten counts.

The chain couples TRBV29-1 to TRBJ2-2; 10 nucleotides agree with TRBD1. Sequencing was performed on blood. This TCR was recovered from a woman in her thirties or forties with Graves' hyperthyroidism. The CDR3 spells CSVLDRGVTGELFF. The DNA for the CDR3 is TGCAGCGTATTGGACAGGGGGGTCACCGGGGAGCTGTTTTTT.